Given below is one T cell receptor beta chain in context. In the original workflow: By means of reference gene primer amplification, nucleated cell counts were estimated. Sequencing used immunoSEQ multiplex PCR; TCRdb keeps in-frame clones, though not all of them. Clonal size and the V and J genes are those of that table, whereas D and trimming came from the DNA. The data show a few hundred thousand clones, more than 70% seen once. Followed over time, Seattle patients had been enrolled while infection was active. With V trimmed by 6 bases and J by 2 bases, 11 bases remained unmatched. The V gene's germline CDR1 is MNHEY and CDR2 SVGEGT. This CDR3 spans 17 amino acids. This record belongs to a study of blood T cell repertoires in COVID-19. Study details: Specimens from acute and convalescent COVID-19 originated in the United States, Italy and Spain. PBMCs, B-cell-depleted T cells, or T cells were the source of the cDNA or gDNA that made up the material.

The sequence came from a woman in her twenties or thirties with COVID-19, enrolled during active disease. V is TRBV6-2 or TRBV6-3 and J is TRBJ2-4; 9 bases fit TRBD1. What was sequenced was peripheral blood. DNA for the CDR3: TGTGCCAGCAGCCAAATACAGGGGGCTGAGACCAAAAACATTCAGTACTTC. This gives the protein CASSQIQGAETKNIQYF.